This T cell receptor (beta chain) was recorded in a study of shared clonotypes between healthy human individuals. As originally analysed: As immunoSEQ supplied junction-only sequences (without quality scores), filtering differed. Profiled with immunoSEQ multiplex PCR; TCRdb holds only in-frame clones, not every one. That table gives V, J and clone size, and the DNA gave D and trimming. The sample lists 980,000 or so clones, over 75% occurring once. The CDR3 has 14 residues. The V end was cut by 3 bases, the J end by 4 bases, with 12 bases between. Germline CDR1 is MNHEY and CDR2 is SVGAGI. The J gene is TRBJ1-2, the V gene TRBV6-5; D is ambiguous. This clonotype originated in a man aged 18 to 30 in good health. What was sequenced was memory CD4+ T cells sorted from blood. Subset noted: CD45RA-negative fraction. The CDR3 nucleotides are TGTGCCAGCAGTTATCGCGACGGCTCCTATGGCTACACCTTC. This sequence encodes CASSYRDGSYGYTF.